These 23 T cell receptor beta chains originate from one sample sequenced in a study of blood T cell repertoires in COVID-19. Generated by immunoSEQ multiplex PCR, the TCRdb table keeps only in-frame clones and is missing some. The sample has a few hundred thousand clones, 85% to 90% seen once; the top ten hold 10%. Material for sequencing was PBMCs or T cells enriched from blood (not recorded which). The receptors were sampled from a woman aged 50 to 65 who had recovered from COVID-19.

The chain employs TRBV5-5 and TRBJ1-3, with D possibly TRBD1 on 5 matching bases. V shed 3 bases and J shed 0 bases, with 10 bases lying between them. This CDR3 comprises 15 residues. CDR1 is SGHKS, CDR2 YYEKEE, per germline (reference sequence). CDR3 region: CASSWDWSSGNTIYF. The DNA of the CDR3 is TGTGCCAGCAGCTGGGACTGGAGCTCTGGAAACACCATATATTTT.

The CDR3: CASSYSRGGVRQETQYF. The CDR3 DNA reads as TGTGCCAGCAGTTACTCTCGCGGGGGGGTTCGGCAGGAGACCCAGTACTTC. The chain links TRBV6-2 or TRBV6-3 to TRBJ2-5; 9 nucleotides agree with TRBD2. The germline CDR1 and CDR2 sequences are MNHEY and SVGEGT. The CDR3 totals 17 residues. With 0 bases clipped from V and 5 bases from J, the junction kept 10 bases outside the gene matches.

The CDR3 spells CSASGQKINEQYF. The CDR3 DNA follows: TGCAGCGCCTCGGGACAGAAGATAAATGAGCAGTACTTC. The genes are TRBV29-1 and TRBJ2-7, with TRBD1 identical over 7 bases. Germline V gene sequence: CDR1 SQVTM, CDR2 ANQGSEA. Trimming at V came to 7 bases and at J to 7 bases, leaving 13 bases not matched to a gene. The CDR3 totals 13 residues.

CDR3 sequence: CASTHLDRGRVTEAFF. CDR3 nucleotides: TGTGCCAGCACTCACTTGGACAGGGGGCGGGTCACTGAAGCTTTCTTT. This chain joins TRBV27 and TRBJ1-1, with 11 nucleotides matching TRBD1. This CDR3 is 16 amino acids long. Germline lookup yields CDR1 MNHEY and CDR2 SMNVEV (reference sequence). V trimming: 7 bases; J trimming: 4 bases; junction bases outside the gene matches: 11.

The chain joins TRBV4-1 to TRBJ1-5, with 7 bases lining up with TRBD1. The CDR3 length is 16 residues. V trimming: 0 bases; J trimming: 4 bases; junction bases outside the gene matches: 6. Germline V CDR1 and CDR2: MGHRA, YSYEKL. CDR3 amino acids: CASSQDPPGGNQPQHF. The CDR3 bases are TGCGCCAGCAGCCAAGATCCCCCAGGGGGGAATCAGCCCCAGCATTTT.

In its sample, this clone was seen once. This chain uses TRBV20-1 with TRBJ2-7; 8 bases map to TRBD1. V shed 3 bases and J 0 bases; nucleotides not matched to a gene: 1. CDR1 DFQATT and CDR2 SNEGSKA come from the germline V gene (reference sequence). CDR3 size: 13 residues. This chain's CDR3 is CSASTGGSYEQYF. Written as DNA, the CDR3 is TGCAGTGCTAGTACAGGGGGCTCCTACGAGCAGTACTTC.

The V call is TRBV7-8, the J call TRBJ1-1; 8 bases match TRBD1. Germline V gene sequence: CDR1 SGHVS, CDR2 FQNEAQ. This CDR3 is 16 amino acids long. V was clipped by 8 bases and J by 1 base; unmatched bases: 12. Written as DNA, the CDR3 is TGTGCCAGCCATCCCCCCAGGGGGCGCGGGAACACTGAAGCTTTCTTT. Residues: CASHPPRGRGNTEAFF.

The rearrangement uses TRBV15 and TRBJ2-3; no clear D. This CDR3 contains 13 residues. CDR1 and CDR2 from the germline V gene are LNHNV and YYDKDF (reference sequence). Trimming stripped 1 base from V and 3 bases from J, with 5 bases between. This chain's CDR3 is CATSRGTTDTQYF. The CDR3 nucleotides are TGTGCCACCAGCAGAGGCACTACAGATACGCAGTATTTT.

The CDR3 protein is CASSDSYPGSGEQFF. The CDR3 bases are TGTGCCAGTAGTGACTCATACCCGGGGAGTGGTGAGCAGTTCTTC. This sequence joins TRBV19 and TRBJ2-1; D may be TRBD2 (5 bases). Germline values: CDR1 LNHDA, CDR2 SQIVND (reference sequence). Trimming stripped 5 bases from V and 9 bases from J, with 20 bases between. The length of the CDR3 is 15 residues.

The chain recombines TRBV28 with TRBJ1-2; 7 nucleotides line up with TRBD1. V shed 7 bases and J 11 bases; nucleotides not matched to a gene: 10. The CDR3 is 12 residues long. The germline CDR1 and CDR2 sequences are MDHEN and SYDVKM. CDR3 loop: CASTDTLQGYTF. The CDR3 nucleotides are TGTGCCAGCACTGATACACTACAGGGGTACACCTTC.

V and J are TRBV19 and TRBJ1-5, with unresolved D. The CDR3 length is 13 residues. Germline-derived CDR1 and CDR2 are LNHDA and SQIVND (reference sequence). Trimming left V 7 bases short and J 3 bases short, with 10 bases between. In DNA, the CDR3 is TGTGCCAGTAATCGCCAGAACAATCAGCCCCAGCATTTT. This translates into CASNRQNNQPQHF. The variable domain in full, completed from reference TRBV19 and TRBJ1-5, reads DGGITQSPKYLFRKEGQNVTLSCEQNLNHDAMYWYRQDPGQGLRLIYYSQIVNDFQKGDIAEGYSVSREKKESFPLTVTSAQKNPTAFYLCASNRQNNQPQHFGDGTRLSIL.

This chain links TRBV6-2 or TRBV6-3 with TRBJ2-2; D is undetermined. In germline, CDR1 is MNHEY, CDR2 SVGEGT. With 0 bases removed from V and 4 bases from J, the gap between germline ends came to 9 bases. This CDR3 has 15 residues. The CDR3 protein is CASSYSDDITGELFF. The CDR3 region has the DNA TGTGCCAGCAGTTACTCAGACGACATCACCGGGGAGCTGTTTTTT.

Here the CDR3 DNA reads TGTGCCAGTAGTATGAGGCTTAACACCGGGGAGCTGTTTTTT. Protein sequence: CASSMRLNTGELFF. The chain is built from TRBV19 and TRBJ2-2; D is undetermined. Germline V gene sequence: CDR1 LNHDA, CDR2 SQIVND (reference sequence). The CDR3 contains 14 residues. With 3 bases removed from V and 2 bases from J, the gap between germline ends came to 7 bases.

The chain combines TRBV24-1 with TRBJ1-2; D is undetermined. V was cut by 3 bases and J by 2 bases, with 3 bases left in between. CDR3 size: 12 residues. The germline V gene encodes CDR1 KGHDR and CDR2 SFDVKD. The CDR3 DNA sequence: TGTGCCACCAGTGATCAAAACTATGGCTACACCTTC. As protein: CATSDQNYGYTF.

This chain links TRBV12-3 or TRBV12-4 with TRBJ1-2; D is perhaps TRBD1 (6 bases). Trimming left V 5 bases short and J 9 bases short, with 16 bases between. This CDR3 comprises 13 residues. Here the CDR3 reads CASSPGEGSRYTF. The CDR3 nucleotides read TGTGCCAGCAGTCCAGGGGAGGGGTCGCGCTACACCTTC.

In DNA form, the CDR3 reads TGTGCCAGCAGTCTTCAGTATCCGCCCTACGAGCAGTACTTC. It specifies CASSLQYPPYEQYF. The chain employs TRBV28 and TRBJ2-7; D gene uncertain. With 5 bases removed from V and 2 bases from J, the gap between germline ends came to 13 bases. The V gene's germline CDR1 is MDHEN and CDR2 SYDVKM. This CDR3 is 14 amino acids long.

This chain links TRBV11-1 with TRBJ1-1, with 9 bases lining up with TRBD1. There are 14 residues in the CDR3. V was pared by 5 bases and J by 2 bases, with 3 bases of the junction left unmatched. Germline loops: CDR1 SGHAT, CDR2 FQDESV (reference sequence). The CDR3 DNA is TGTGCCAGCAGCCGGGGACAGGGAAACACTGAAGCTTTCTTT. It yields the protein CASSRGQGNTEAFF.

The chain recombines TRBV4-1 with TRBJ2-5, with 8 bases aligning to TRBD2. Germline V gene lookup returns CDR1 MGHRA and CDR2 YSYEKL. With 1 base clipped from V and 3 bases from J, the junction kept 10 bases outside the gene matches. CDR3 length: 17 amino acids. The CDR3 sequence is CASSQGGERGRKETQYF. In DNA form, the CDR3 reads TGCGCCAGCAGCCAAGGGGGAGAGCGGGGGAGAAAAGAGACCCAGTACTTC.

This clone was observed a few times. The J gene is TRBJ1-2, the V gene TRBV27; D remains ambiguous. The length of the CDR3 is 15 residues. Trimming removed 3 bases from V and 2 bases from J, with 13 bases in between. Germline V lookup: CDR1 MNHEY, CDR2 SMNVEV (reference sequence). The CDR3 DNA is TGTGCCAGCAGTTTGTCGAGGCTTAGGAACTATGGCTACACCTTC. Protein: CASSLSRLRNYGYTF.

Here the CDR3 reads CASSLVGGEDQPQHF. In DNA, the CDR3 is TGTGCCAGCAGCTTAGTAGGGGGGGAGGATCAGCCCCAGCATTTT. This chain joins TRBV7-2 and TRBJ1-5; D may be TRBD1 (6 bases). Germline V lookup: CDR1 SGHTA, CDR2 FQGNSA. This CDR3 is built from 15 residues. Trimming left V 1 base short and J 5 bases short, with 12 bases between. Combining the CDR3 with reference TRBV7-2 and TRBJ1-5 gives the whole variable domain GAGVSQSPSNKVTEKGKDVELRCDPISGHTALYWYRQSLGQGLEFLIYFQGNSAPDKSGLPSDRFSAERTGGSVSTLTIQRTQQEDSAVYLCASSLVGGEDQPQHFGDGTRLSIL.

The DNA for the CDR3 is TGTGCCACCAAACCGGGATCGGCCCTTTATAGCAATCAGCCCCAGCATTTT. It codes for CATKPGSALYSNQPQHF. The rearrangement links TRBV19 to TRBJ1-5; D remains unclear. The V end was cut by 10 bases, the J end by 0 bases, with 22 bases between. Germline V gene lookup returns CDR1 LNHDA and CDR2 SQIVND (reference sequence). This CDR3 is built from 17 residues.

This clone showed up just once. This chain joins TRBV11-2 and TRBJ1-2, with 7 bases aligning to TRBD1. The CDR3 totals 19 residues. The junction had 17 bases not matched to a gene; V was cut back by 0 bases and J by 4 bases. CDR1 SGHAT and CDR2 FQNNGV come from the germline V gene. The CDR3 protein is CASSLEWLPAGQRFYGYTF. DNA for the CDR3: TGTGCCAGCAGCTTAGAGTGGTTACCGGCGGGACAGCGCTTCTATGGCTACACCTTC.

The rearrangement links TRBV4-1 to TRBJ2-1; D possibly corresponds to TRBD1 (5 bases). CDR1 and CDR2 from the germline V gene are MGHRA and YSYEKL. CDR3 length: 16 residues. V was trimmed by 4 bases and J by 2 bases, leaving 15 bases between them. CDR3 nucleotide sequence: TGCGCCAGCAGCCCCCAGTCAGGGATAACCTACAATGAGCAGTTCTTC. Its translation is CASSPQSGITYNEQFF.